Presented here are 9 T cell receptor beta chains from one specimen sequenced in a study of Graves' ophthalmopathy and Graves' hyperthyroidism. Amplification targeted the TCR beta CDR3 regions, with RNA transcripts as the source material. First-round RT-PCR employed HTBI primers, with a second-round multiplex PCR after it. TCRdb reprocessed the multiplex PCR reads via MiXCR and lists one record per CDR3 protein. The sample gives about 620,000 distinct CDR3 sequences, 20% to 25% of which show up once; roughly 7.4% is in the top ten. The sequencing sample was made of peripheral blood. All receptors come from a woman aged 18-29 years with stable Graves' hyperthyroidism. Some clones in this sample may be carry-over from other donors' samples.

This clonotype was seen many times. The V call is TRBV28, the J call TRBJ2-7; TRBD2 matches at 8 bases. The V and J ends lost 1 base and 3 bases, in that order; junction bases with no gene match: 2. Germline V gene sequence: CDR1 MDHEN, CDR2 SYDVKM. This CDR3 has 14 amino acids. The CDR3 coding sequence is TGTGCCAGCAGTTTATCGGCGGGGGGCTACGAGCAGTACTTC. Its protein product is CASSLSAGGYEQYF.

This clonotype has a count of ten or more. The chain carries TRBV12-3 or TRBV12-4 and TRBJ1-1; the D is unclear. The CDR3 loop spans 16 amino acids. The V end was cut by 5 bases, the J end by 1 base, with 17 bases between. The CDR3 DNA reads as TGTGCCAGCAGTATCCGCTGGGGTGCAGGGAACACTGAAGCTTTCTTT. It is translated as CASSIRWGAGNTEAFF.

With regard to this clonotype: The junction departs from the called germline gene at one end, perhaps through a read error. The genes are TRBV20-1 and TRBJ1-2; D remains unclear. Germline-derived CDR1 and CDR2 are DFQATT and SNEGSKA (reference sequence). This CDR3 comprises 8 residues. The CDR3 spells CSATGPRF. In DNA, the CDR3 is TGCAGTGCAACCGGGCCTCGCTTC.

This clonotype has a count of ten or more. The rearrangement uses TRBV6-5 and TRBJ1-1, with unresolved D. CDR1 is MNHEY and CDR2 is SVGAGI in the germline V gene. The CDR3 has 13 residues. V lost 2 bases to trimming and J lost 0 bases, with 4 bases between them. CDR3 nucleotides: TGTGCCAGCAGTTACCAGATGAACACTGAAGCTTTCTTT. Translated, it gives CASSYQMNTEAFF.

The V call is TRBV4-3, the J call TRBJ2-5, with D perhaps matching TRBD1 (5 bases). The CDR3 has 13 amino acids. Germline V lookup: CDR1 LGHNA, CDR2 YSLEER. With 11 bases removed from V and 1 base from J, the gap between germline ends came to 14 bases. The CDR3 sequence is CAPEGDPQETQYF. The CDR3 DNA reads TGCGCCCCGGAAGGGGATCCCCAAGAGACCCAGTACTTC.

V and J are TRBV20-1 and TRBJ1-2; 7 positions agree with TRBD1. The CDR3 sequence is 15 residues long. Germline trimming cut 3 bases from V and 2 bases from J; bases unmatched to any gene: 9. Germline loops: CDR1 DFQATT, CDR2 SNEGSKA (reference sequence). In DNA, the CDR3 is TGCAGTGCTAGCCTGGGGATGACAGGGAACTATGGCTACACCTTC. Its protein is CSASLGMTGNYGYTF.

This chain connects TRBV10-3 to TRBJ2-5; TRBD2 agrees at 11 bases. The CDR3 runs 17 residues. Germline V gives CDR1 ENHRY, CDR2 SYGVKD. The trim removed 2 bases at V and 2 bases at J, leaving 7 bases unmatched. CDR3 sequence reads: CAISEGRVAGGQETQYF. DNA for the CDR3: TGTGCCATCAGTGAGGGGAGAGTAGCGGGGGGGCAAGAGACCCAGTACTTC.

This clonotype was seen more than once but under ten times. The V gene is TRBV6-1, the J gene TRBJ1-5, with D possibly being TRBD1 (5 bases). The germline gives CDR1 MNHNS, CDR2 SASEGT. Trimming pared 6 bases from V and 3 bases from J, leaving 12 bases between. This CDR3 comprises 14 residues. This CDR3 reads CASRRDENNQPQHF. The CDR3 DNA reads TGTGCCAGCAGACGGGACGAAAACAATCAGCCCCAGCATTTT.

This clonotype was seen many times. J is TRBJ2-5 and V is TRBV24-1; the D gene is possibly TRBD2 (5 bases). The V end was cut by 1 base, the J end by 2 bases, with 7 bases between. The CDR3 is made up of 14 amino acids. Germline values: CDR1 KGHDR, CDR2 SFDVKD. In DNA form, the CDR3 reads TGTGCCACCAGTGATTTTCGGGGTCAAGAGACCCAGTACTTC. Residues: CATSDFRGQETQYF.